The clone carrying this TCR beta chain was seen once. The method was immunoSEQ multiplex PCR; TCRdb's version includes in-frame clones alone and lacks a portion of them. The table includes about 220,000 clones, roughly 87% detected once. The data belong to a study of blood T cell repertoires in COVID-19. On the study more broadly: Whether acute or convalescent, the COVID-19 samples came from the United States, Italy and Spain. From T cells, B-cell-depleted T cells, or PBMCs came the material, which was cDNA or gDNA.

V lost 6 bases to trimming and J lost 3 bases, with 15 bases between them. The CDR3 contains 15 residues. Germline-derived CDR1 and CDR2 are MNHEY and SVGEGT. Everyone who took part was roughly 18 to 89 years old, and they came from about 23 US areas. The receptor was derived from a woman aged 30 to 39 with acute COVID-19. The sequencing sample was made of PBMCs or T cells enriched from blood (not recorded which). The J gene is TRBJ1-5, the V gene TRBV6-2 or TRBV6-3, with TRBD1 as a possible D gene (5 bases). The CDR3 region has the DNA TGTGCCAGCAGCCCGCCTCAGGGTTACAATCAGCCCCAGCATTTT. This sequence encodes CASSPPQGYNQPQHF.